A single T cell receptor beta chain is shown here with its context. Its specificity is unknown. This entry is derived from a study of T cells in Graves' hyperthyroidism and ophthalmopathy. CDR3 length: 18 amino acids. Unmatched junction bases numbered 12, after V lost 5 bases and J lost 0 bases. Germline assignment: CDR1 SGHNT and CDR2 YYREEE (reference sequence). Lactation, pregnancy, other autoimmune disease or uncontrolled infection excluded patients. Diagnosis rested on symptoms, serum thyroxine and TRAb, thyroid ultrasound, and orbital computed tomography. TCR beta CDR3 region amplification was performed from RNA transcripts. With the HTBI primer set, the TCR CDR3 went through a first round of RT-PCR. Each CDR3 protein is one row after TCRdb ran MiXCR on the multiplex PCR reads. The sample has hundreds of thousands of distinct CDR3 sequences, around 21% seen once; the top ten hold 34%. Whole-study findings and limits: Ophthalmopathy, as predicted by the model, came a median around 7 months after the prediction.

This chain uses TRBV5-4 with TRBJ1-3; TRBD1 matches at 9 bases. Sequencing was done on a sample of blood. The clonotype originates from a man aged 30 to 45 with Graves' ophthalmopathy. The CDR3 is CASRPDRGHLSSGNTIYF. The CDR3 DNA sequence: TGTGCCAGCAGACCGGACAGGGGACATCTTAGCTCTGGAAACACCATATATTTT.